This T cell receptor beta chain was found in a study of shared clonotypes between healthy human individuals. Overall study results and limits: Generation probabilities were higher for clonotypes shared across all four sorted-subset donors than for unshared ones. Estimated richness values were generally larger in naive subsets than in memory subsets.

A word on this clone: Its antigen is as yet unknown.

Profiled with immunoSEQ multiplex PCR; TCRdb holds only in-frame clones, not every one. The top ten clones hold under 0.15% of a sample with millions of clones, more than 80% of them seen once. In the CD4+ fraction, cells were divided into CD45RA+ naive and CD45RA-negative memory subsets. The V segment lost 4 bases and the J segment 4 bases; nucleotides outside the gene matches: 8. Germline CDR1 and CDR2: SGHDT and YYEEEE. The CDR3 is made up of 17 amino acids. What was sequenced was naive CD4+ T cells sorted from blood. Sample subset: CD45RA+ positively selected. The rearrangement uses TRBV5-6 and TRBJ1-6; TRBD1 aligns across 10 bases. The TCR originated in a man aged 18 to 30 in good health. CDR3 DNA: TGTGCCAGCAGCCAAAGAAGGACAGGGGGATATAATTCACCCCTCCACTTT. Protein product: CASSQRRTGGYNSPLHF.